The T cell receptor beta chain described here comes from a study of blood T cell repertoires in COVID-19. Background on the study: Sites across the United States, Italy and Spain contributed samples from acute and convalescent COVID-19. Sources were T cells, B-cell-depleted T cells, or PBMCs; the material itself was cDNA or gDNA.

Profiling relied on immunoSEQ multiplex PCR, and the TCRdb table lists in-frame clones only, not all of them. The sample shows about 140,000 clones, 80% to 85% of them seen only once. This CDR3 has 16 amino acids. V was clipped by 5 bases and J by 2 bases, with 16 bases between them. CDR1 and CDR2 from the germline V gene are SGHTA and FQGNSA. The clonotype originates from an elderly woman with acute or convalescent COVID-19. The chain combines TRBV7-2 with TRBJ1-3, with TRBD1 as a possible D gene (6 bases). The sample consisted of peripheral blood. The CDR3 DNA reads TGTGCCAGCAGCCAAAGGGCGTCAGGGGCTGGAAACACCATATATTTT. Encoded protein: CASSQRASGAGNTIYF.